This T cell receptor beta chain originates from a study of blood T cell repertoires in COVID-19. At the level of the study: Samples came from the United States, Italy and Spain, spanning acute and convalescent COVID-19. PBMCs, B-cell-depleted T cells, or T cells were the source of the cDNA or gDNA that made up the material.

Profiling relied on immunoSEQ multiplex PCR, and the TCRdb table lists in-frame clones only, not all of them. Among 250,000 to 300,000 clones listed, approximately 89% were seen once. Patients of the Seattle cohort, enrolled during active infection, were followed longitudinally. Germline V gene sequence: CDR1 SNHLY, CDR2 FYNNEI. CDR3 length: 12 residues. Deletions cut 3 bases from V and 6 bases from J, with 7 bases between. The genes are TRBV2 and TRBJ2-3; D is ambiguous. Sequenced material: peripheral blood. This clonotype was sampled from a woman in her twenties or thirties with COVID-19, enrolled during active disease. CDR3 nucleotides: TGTGCCAGCAGTGAGGTCGAGGATACGCAGTATTTT. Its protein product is CASSEVEDTQYF.